A single sample gave rise to the 10 T cell receptor beta chains below, sequenced in a study of early T cells in non-severe SARS-CoV-2 infection. MiXCR, applied by TCRdb to the 5' RACE reads, yields one record per CDR3 protein. Found here are some 77,000 distinct CDR3 sequences, about 17% of them singletons; the top ten hold 2.9%. The sequenced sample was whole blood. The receptor source for this set is an adult who was a healthcare worker with PCR-confirmed SARS-CoV-2 infection or an uninfected control (not recorded which).

The rearrangement links TRBV11-3 to TRBJ2-7; D is uncertain. CDR1 is SGHNT and CDR2 is YENEEA in the germline V gene. With 5 bases removed from V and 0 bases from J, the gap between germline ends came to 11 bases. The length of the CDR3 is 14 residues. The CDR3 here is CASSPNTISYEQYF. The CDR3 DNA reads TGTGCCAGCAGCCCCAACACCATCTCCTACGAGCAGTACTTC.

The chain carries TRBV12-3 or TRBV12-4 and TRBJ2-3; 7 bases agree with TRBD1. CDR3 size: 14 residues. J lost 3 bases, V lost 5 bases, and 5 bases had no gene match. The CDR3, as DNA: TGTGCCAGCAGTCGACAGGGTATAACAGATACGCAGTATTTT. Its protein is CASSRQGITDTQYF.

This clonotype appeared many times. The chain links TRBV6-2 or TRBV6-3 to TRBJ2-7; D is perhaps TRBD1 or TRBD2 (5 bases each). Per germline, CDR1 MNHEY and CDR2 SVGEGT. V lost 4 bases and J lost 7, with 17 bases in between. The CDR3 has 14 residues. CDR3 sequence reads: CASSSSPLEGEQYF. For the CDR3, the DNA is TGTGCCAGCAGTTCGTCGCCACTAGAGGGGGAGCAGTACTTC.

This clonotype turned up a few times. The rearrangement joins TRBV12-3 or TRBV12-4 to TRBJ1-6; possible D gene TRBD1, 6 bases. V was clipped by 5 bases and J by 5 bases, with 10 bases between them. The CDR3 length is 14 residues. CDR3 region: CASSIRTDNSPLHF. CDR3 nucleotides: TGTGCCAGCAGTATCCGGACAGATAATTCACCCCTCCACTTT.

This clonotype occurred a few times. The chain joins TRBV11-2 to TRBJ2-7; perhaps D is TRBD1 or TRBD2 (6 bases each). The CDR3 extends over 12 amino acids. The V end was cut by 1 base, the J end by 6 bases, with 7 bases between. The germline CDR1 and CDR2 sequences are SGHAT and FQNNGV. Written as DNA, the CDR3 is TGTGCCAGCAGCTTAGGGGGGGCCGAGCAGTACTTC. This gives the protein CASSLGGAEQYF. Full variable domain (rest looked up from reference TRBV11-2 and TRBJ2-7): EAGVAQSPRYKIIEKRQSVAFWCNPISGHATLYWYQQILGQGPKLLIQFQNNGVVDDSQLPKDRFSAERLKGVDSTLKIQPAKLEDSAVYLCASSLGGAEQYFGPGTRLTVT.

This clonotype was seen more than once but under ten times. The gene calls are TRBV24-1 and TRBJ2-1; 8 nucleotides match TRBD2. The CDR3 is 13 residues long. V dropped 3 bases and J dropped 12; count of bases not matched to a gene: 6. Per the germline V gene, CDR1 is KGHDR and CDR2 is SFDVKD. CDR3 nucleotide sequence: TGTGCCACCAGTGATCCCGGGAGGGGGAGGCAGTTCTTC. Its translation: CATSDPGRGRQFF.

This rearrangement joins TRBV19 to TRBJ2-1; 7 bases line up with TRBD1. Germline CDR1 and CDR2: LNHDA and SQIVND (reference sequence). Unmatched junction bases numbered 13, after V lost 8 bases and J lost 12 bases. The CDR3 is made up of 13 amino acids. CDR3 sequence reads: CASGQGVRGWQFF. The CDR3, as DNA: TGTGCCAGTGGGCAGGGGGTCCGTGGGTGGCAGTTCTTC.

The chain joins TRBV7-6 to TRBJ2-3, with 8 positions matching TRBD1. V dropped 1 base and J dropped 1; count of bases not matched to a gene: 4. In germline, CDR1 is SGHVS, CDR2 FNYEAQ. The CDR3 covers 16 residues. This CDR3 reads CASSLVVGQGTDTQYF. As DNA, the CDR3 is TGTGCCAGCAGCTTAGTGGTGGGACAGGGCACAGATACGCAGTATTTT.

This clonotype was detected only a few times. The chain uses TRBV5-4 and TRBJ2-1, with D possibly called TRBD1 or TRBD2 (5 bases each). The CDR3 has 14 amino acids. CDR1 SGHNT and CDR2 YYREEE come from the germline V gene (reference sequence). The chain's CDR3 is CALGDVAPGNEQFF. The DNA of the CDR3 is TGTGCTTTGGGGGACGTGGCTCCGGGCAATGAGCAGTTCTTC. Variable domain in full (rest from reference TRBV5-4 and TRBJ2-1): ETGVTQSPTHLIKTRGQQVTLRCSSQSGHNTVSWYQQALGQGPQFIFQYYREEENGRGNFPPRFSGLQFPNYSSELNVNALELDDSALYLCALGDVAPGNEQFFGPGTRLTVL.

This sequence joins TRBV7-9 and TRBJ1-2, with D possibly matching TRBD1 (6 bases). The V gene lost 5 bases and the J gene lost 6 bases, with 19 bases spanning the gap. This CDR3 contains 15 residues. Germline lookup yields CDR1 SEHNR and CDR2 FQNEAQ (reference sequence). Written as DNA, the CDR3 is TGTGCCAGCAGCCAAGGGAGTGGGCAGGGGAATGGCTACACCTTC. Protein sequence: CASSQGSGQGNGYTF.